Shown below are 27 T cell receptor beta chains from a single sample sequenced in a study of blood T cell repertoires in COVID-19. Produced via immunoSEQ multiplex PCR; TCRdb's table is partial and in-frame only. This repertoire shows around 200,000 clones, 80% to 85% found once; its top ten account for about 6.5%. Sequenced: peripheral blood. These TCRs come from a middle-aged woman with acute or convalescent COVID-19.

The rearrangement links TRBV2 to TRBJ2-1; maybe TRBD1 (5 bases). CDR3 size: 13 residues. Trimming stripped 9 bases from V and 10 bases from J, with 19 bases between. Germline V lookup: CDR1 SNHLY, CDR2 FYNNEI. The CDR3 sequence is CASGPDIVAEQFF. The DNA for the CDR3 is TGTGCCAGTGGGCCGGACATCGTTGCGGAGCAGTTCTTC. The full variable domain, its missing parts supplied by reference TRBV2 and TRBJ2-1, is EPEVTQTPSHQVTQMGQEVILRCVPISNHLYFYWYRQILGQKVEFLVSFYNNEISEKSEIFDDQFSVERPDGSNFTLKIRSTKLEDSAMYFCASGPDIVAEQFFGPGTRLTVL.

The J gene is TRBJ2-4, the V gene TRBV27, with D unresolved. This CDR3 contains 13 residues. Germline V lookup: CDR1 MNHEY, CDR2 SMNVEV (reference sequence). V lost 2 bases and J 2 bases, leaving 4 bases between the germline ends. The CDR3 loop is CASSLRSKNIQYF. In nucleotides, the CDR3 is TGTGCCAGCAGTTTACGGTCCAAAAACATTCAGTACTTC.

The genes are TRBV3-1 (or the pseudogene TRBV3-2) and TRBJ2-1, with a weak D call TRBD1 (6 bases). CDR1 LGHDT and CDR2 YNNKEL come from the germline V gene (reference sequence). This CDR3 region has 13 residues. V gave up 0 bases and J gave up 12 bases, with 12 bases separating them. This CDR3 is CASSQDWGTPQFF. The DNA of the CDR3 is TGTGCCAGCAGCCAAGATTGGGGGACACCGCAGTTCTTC.

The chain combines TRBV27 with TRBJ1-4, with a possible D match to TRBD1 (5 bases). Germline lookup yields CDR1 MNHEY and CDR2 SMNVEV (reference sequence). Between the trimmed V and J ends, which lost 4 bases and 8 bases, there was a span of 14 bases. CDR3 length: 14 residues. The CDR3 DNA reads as TGTGCCAGCAGTTCCGGGACTATCCGGGAAAAACTGTTTTTT. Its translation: CASSSGTIREKLFF. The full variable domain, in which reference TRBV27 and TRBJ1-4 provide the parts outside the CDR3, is EAQVTQNPRYLITVTGKKLTVTCSQNMNHEYMSWYRQDPGLGLRQIYYSMNVEVTDKGDVPEGYKVSRKEKRNFPLILESPSPNQTSLYFCASSSGTIREKLFFGSGTQLSVL.

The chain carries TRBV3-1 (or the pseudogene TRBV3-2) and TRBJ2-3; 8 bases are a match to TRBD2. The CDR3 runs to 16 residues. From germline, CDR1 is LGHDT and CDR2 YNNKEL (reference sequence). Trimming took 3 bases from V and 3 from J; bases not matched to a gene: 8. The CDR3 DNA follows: TGTGCCAGCAGCCAGGGTAATAGCGGGATGACAGATACGCAGTATTTT. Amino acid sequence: CASSQGNSGMTDTQYF.

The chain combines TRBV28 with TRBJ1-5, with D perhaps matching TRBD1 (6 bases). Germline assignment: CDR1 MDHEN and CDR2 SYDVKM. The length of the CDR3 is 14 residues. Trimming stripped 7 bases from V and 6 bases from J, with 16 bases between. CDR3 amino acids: CASIPRGSGQPQHF. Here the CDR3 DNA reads TGTGCCAGCATTCCGAGGGGGTCCGGTCAGCCCCAGCATTTT.

CDR3 nucleotide sequence: TGTGCCAGCAGGGGGGGATTACAAGCTTTCTTT. Translated, it gives CASRGGLQAFF. J is TRBJ1-1 and V is TRBV2, with D perhaps TRBD1 (5 bases). Trimming pared 6 bases from V and 9 bases from J, leaving 11 bases between. The CDR3 consists of 11 residues. Germline-derived CDR1 and CDR2 are SNHLY and FYNNEI.

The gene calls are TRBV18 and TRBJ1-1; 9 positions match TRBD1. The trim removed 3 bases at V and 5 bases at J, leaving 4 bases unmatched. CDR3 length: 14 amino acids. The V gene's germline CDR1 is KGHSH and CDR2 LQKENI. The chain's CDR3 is CASSPGTGKTEAFF. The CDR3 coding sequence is TGTGCCAGCTCACCGGGGACAGGGAAAACTGAAGCTTTCTTT.

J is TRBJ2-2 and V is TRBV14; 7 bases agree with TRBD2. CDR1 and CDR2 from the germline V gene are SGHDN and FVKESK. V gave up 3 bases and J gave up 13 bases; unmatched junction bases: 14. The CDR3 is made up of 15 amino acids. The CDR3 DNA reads TGTGCCAGCAGCCACCCCGCGGGGAATAGCGGGCGGCTGTTTTTT. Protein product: CASSHPAGNSGRLFF.

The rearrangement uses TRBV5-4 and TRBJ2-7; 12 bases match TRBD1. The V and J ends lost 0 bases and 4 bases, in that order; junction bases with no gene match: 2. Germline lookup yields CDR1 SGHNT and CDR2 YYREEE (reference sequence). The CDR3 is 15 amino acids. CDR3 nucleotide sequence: TGTGCCAGCAGCTTGGTGGGACAGGGGGCTTACGAGCAGTACTTC. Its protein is CASSLVGQGAYEQYF.

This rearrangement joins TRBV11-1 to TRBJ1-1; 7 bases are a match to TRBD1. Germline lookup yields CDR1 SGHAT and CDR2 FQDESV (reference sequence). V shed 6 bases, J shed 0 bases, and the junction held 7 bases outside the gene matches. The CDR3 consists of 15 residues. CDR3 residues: CASRTGLAMNTEAFF. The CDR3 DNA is TGTGCCAGCAGGACAGGGTTGGCCATGAACACTGAAGCTTTCTTT.

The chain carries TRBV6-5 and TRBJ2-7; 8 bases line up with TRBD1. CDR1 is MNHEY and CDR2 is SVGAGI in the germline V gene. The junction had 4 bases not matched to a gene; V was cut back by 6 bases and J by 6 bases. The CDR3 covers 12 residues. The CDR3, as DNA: TGTGCCAGCAGGGGGGACAGGAGCGAGCAGTACTTC. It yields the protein CASRGDRSEQYF.

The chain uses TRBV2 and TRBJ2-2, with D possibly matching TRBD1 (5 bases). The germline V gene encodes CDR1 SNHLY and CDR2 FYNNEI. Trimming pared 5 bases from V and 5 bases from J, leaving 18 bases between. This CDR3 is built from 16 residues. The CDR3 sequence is CASSRLFNQGTGELFF. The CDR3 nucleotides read TGTGCCAGCAGTCGATTATTCAACCAGGGAACCGGGGAGCTGTTTTTT.

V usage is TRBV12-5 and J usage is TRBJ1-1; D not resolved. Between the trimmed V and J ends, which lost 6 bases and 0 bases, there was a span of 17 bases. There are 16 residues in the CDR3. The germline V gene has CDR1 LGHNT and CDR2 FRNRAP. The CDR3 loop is CASGPPEWSVNTEAFF. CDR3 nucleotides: TGTGCTAGTGGCCCCCCTGAGTGGTCGGTGAACACTGAAGCTTTCTTT.

The CDR3 DNA reads TGTGCCAGCAGTTTAGCGGGACAGATCACTGAAGCTTTCTTT. Protein: CASSLAGQITEAFF. The chain joins TRBV27 to TRBJ1-1; 7 bases line up with TRBD1. CDR3 length: 14 residues. CDR1 is MNHEY and CDR2 is SMNVEV in the germline V gene (reference sequence). The trim removed 2 bases at V and 4 bases at J, leaving 4 bases unmatched.

CDR3 loop: CASSGKAETHGNTIYF. The CDR3 nucleotides read TGCGCCAGCAGTGGCAAGGCGGAAACCCATGGAAACACCATATATTTT. The gene calls are TRBV10-1 and TRBJ1-3; the D is unclear. The CDR3 has 16 amino acids. Trimming removed 4 bases from V and 3 bases from J, with 16 bases in between. Per the germline V gene, CDR1 is WNHNN and CDR2 is SYGVQD (reference sequence).

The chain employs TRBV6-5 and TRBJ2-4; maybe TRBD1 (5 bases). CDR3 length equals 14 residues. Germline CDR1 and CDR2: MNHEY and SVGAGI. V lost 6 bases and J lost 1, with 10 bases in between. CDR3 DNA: TGTGCCAGCAGGTCGTCAGGGGCCAAAAACATTCAGTACTTC. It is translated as CASRSSGAKNIQYF.

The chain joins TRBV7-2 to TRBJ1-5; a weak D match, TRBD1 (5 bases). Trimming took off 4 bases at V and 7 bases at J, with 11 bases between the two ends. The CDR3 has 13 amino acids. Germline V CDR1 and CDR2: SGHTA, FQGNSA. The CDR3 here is CASSSQGDQPQHF. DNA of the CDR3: TGTGCCAGCAGCTCCCAGGGTGACCAGCCCCAGCATTTT. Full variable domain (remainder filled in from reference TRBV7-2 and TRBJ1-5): GAGVSQSPSNKVTEKGKDVELRCDPISGHTALYWYRQSLGQGLEFLIYFQGNSAPDKSGLPSDRFSAERTGGSVSTLTIQRTQQEDSAVYLCASSSQGDQPQHFGDGTRLSIL.

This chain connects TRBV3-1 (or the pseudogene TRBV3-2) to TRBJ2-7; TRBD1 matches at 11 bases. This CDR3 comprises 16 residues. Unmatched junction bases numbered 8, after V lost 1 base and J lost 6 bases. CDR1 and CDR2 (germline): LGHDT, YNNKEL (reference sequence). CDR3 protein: CASSQVFGTGGLEQYF. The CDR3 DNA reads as TGTGCCAGCAGCCAAGTGTTCGGGACAGGGGGACTCGAGCAGTACTTC.

The CDR3 loop reads CATSRTQQGAEAFF. DNA for the CDR3: TGTGCCACCAGCAGAACCCAACAGGGGGCTGAAGCTTTCTTT. This sequence joins TRBV15 and TRBJ1-1; 8 bases align to TRBD1. The CDR3 spans 14 residues. Germline trimming cut 2 bases from V and 6 bases from J; bases unmatched to any gene: 5. In germline, CDR1 is LNHNV, CDR2 YYDKDF (reference sequence). The full variable domain, its missing parts supplied by reference TRBV15 and TRBJ1-1, is DAMVIQNPRYQVTQFGKPVTLSCSQTLNHNVMYWYQQKSSQAPKLLFHYYDKDFNNEADTPDNFQSRRPNTSFCFLDIRSPGLGDTAMYLCATSRTQQGAEAFFGQGTRLTVV.

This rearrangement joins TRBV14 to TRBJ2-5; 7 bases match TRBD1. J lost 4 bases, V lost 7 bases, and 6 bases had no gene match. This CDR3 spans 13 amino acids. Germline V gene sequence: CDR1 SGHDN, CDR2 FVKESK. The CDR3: CASKKQGTETQYF. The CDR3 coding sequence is TGTGCCAGCAAAAAACAGGGGACAGAGACCCAGTACTTC.

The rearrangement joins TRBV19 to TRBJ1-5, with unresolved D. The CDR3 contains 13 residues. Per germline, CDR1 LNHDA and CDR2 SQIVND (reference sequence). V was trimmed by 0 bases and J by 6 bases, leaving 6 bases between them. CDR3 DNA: TGTGCCAGTAGTATAGACGCGGTTCAGCCCCAGCATTTT. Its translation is CASSIDAVQPQHF.

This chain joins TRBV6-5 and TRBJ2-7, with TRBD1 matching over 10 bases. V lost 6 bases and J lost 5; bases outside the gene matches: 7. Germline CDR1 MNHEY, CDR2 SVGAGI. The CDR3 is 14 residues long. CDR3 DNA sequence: TGTGCCAGCAGCCTGTCGGGACAGGGGCACGAGCAGTACTTC. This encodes CASSLSGQGHEQYF.

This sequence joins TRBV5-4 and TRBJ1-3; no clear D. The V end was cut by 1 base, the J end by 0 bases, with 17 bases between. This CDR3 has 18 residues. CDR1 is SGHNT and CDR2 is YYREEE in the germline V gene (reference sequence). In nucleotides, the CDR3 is TGTGCCAGCAGCTTGTATGCTTCTGCCACCAGCTCTGGAAACACCATATATTTT. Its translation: CASSLYASATSSGNTIYF.

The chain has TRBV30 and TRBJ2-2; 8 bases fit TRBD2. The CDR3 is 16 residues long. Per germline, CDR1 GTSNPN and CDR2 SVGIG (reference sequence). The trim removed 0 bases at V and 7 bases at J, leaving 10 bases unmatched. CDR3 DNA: TGTGCCTGGAGTGTACGTACTAGCGGTGGCGGCGGGGAGCTGTTTTTT. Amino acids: CAWSVRTSGGGGELFF.

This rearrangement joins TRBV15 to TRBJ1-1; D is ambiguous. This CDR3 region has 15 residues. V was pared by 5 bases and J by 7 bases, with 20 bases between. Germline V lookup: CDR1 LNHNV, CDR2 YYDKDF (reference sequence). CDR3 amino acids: CATSLGQAGGHEAFF. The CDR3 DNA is TGTGCCACCAGCTTAGGGCAGGCGGGAGGCCATGAAGCTTTCTTT.

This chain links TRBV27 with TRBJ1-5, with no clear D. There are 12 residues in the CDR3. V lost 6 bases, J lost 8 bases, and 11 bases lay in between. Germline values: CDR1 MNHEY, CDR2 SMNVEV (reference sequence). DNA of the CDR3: TGTGCCAGCAGAACCCGCCGGGAGCCCCAGCATTTT. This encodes CASRTRREPQHF.